The entry below describes one TCR beta chain. Its antigen is still unknown. The ends lost 0 bases at V and 1 base at J; junction bases unmatched: 6. CDR3 length equals 17 residues. CDR1 is KGHSH and CDR2 is LQKENI in the germline V gene. The sample comes from a study of T cell repertoires in cytomegalovirus infection. Overall study findings and caveats: The ex vivo response was dominated by HLA-C-restricted CMV-specific TCR beta clonotypes.

TCRdb re-analysed the reads in MiXCR, keeping a single row per CDR3 protein. The repertoire holds tens of thousands of distinct CDR3 sequences, with 45% to 50% as singletons. The chain couples TRBV18 to TRBJ1-1; 9 bases align to TRBD1. Sequenced here: CD8+ T cells from cultured PBMCs, sampled from culture after CMV antigen stimulation. The sequence derives from a human donor in good health (CMV status not recorded). Some clones in this sample may be carry-over from other donors' samples. CDR3 amino acids: CASSPPGTGYPNTEAFF. The CDR3 coding sequence is TGTGCCAGCTCACCACCGGGGACAGGGTACCCGAACACTGAAGCTTTCTTT.